The present T cell receptor beta chain was sequenced within a study of post-analysis software for immune sequencing data. cDNA libraries of TCR beta carried unique molecular identifiers. The source material, about 0.9 to 11 million T cells, gave rise to 500,000 or so cDNA molecules. TCRdb processed the PCR reads anew with MiXCR; each CDR3 protein has one entry. The sample yields hundreds of thousands of distinct CDR3 sequences, around 53% seen once. Trimming took 4 bases from V and 7 from J; bases not matched to a gene: 6. The CDR3 has 13 residues. Per the germline V gene, CDR1 is DFQATT and CDR2 is SNEGSKA (reference sequence). This clonotype occurred a few times. Its antigen is undetermined. Study-wide findings and caveats: Relative to controls, patients had a handful of TRBV segments at higher frequency, with TRBV5-6, TRBV5-1 and TRBV20-1 among these.

The origin of this receptor is a girl between 5 and 17 years old with multiple sclerosis. The chain combines TRBV20-1 with TRBJ2-1, with TRBD2 matching 8 bases. The sample taken for sequencing was blood. The DNA of the CDR3 is TGCAGTGCTAACGGGAGGGTATCTAATGAGCAGTTCTTC. Residues: CSANGRVSNEQFF.